The TCR beta chain under discussion was sequenced for a study of cytomegalovirus exposure and HLA in healthy donors. Donors consisted of healthy bone marrow donors. PCR primers comprised 60 Vbeta and 13 Jbeta primers. Clones were sequenced by immunoSEQ multiplex PCR, and TCRdb holds only the in-frame ones, with some missing. The sample shows 150,000 to 200,000 clones, roughly 60% of them seen only once. CDR1 SNHLY and CDR2 FYNNEI come from the germline V gene. V was trimmed by 10 bases and J by 0 bases, leaving 12 bases between them. The CDR3 is 13 residues long. The TCR comes from a middle-aged man in good health and CMV-seronegative. The chain employs TRBV2 and TRBJ1-2; D is perhaps TRBD1 (5 bases). Sequenced: PBMCs. In DNA form, the CDR3 reads TGTGCCACACAGGTTTATCCTAACTATGGCTACACCTTC. It encodes CATQVYPNYGYTF.